The source of this T cell receptor beta chain is a study of cytomegalovirus exposure and HLA in healthy donors (dated by TCRdb to the late 2010s). With respect to the entire study: According to an earlier analysis of a few hundred of the donors, 150 million to 200 million T cells yielded 95 million to 140 million unique TCR beta sequences and roughly 280 Gb of sequence data. A few DR-DQ haplotypes were treated as single units for association and clustering because of strong linkage in the cohort. The study aimed to test whether signatures of past pathogen exposure could be identified by cataloging public T cell receptors. Donor age, sex, ethnicity and CMV serostatus were collected together with the repertoire data. All discovery cohort repertoires had been generated on a single sequencing platform. Class I and class II HLA loci were covered by the typing at four-digit resolution. The study combined high-throughput TCR immunosequencing, statistical association of individual TCRs with disease status, and machine learning to predict cytomegalovirus infection status. A later genetic analysis used genome-wide SNP genotypes for 398 of the 666 donors, treating that subset as a discovery cohort. A later analysis re-examined previously published TCR beta repertoires from just over 650 donors and added high-resolution HLA genotyping to investigate patterns of TCR occurrence. About 310 gigabases of sequencing data and approximately 85 million unique TCR sequences were included in an early release covering under 650 HLA-typed donors. In the later analysis, no new phenotypic data were used to find candidate immune exposures; instead, reliance was placed on TCR beta sequences and their occurrence across donors. In an earlier analysis of 550 to 700 of the donors, high-throughput TCR beta sequencing was used to judge whether each TCR beta V gene segment behaved as functional or pseudogenic. The number of donors typed differed by locus, with about 629-630 for A, B, C, DRB1 and DQB1, around 500 for DQA1, 600 to 610 for DPA1, and under 490 for DPB1. Among 350 to 400 genotyped donors of the cohort, an average of about 240,000 unique TCR beta nucleotide sequences were sequenced per donor, about a sixth of them non-productive. Of the 300 to 450 genotyped donors, approximately 82% fell in the genetic ancestry cluster associated with self-reported Caucasian donors. In addition to the first cohort of about 650 subjects, a separate validation cohort of around 110 different subjects was used. The study used immunosequencing to profile the T cell repertoires of several hundred subjects and linked those repertoires to cytomegalovirus serostatus.

Trimming takes 7 bases off V and 12 bases off J; junction bases not matched to a gene: 17. Spanning cysteine to phenylalanine, the CDR3 consists of 15 amino acids. The sequence is cut down to CDR3 DNA, 45 bases in frame from base 1. The cohort was made up of approximately 670 healthy bone marrow donors. Cohort members were all nominally healthy when sampled, although unrecorded immune exposures were likely present. The donor tested CMV seropositive, placing the donor among the 250 to 350 seropositive members of the cohort. Every donor gave a peripheral blood sample, and the peripheral blood mononuclear cells from that sample were used for TCR beta sequencing. Genomic DNA was extracted from the blood cell samples with the Qiagen DNeasy Blood Extraction Kit. The library was produced with the immunoSEQ multiplex PCR assay. For the multiplex PCR, a mixture combining 60 forward primers for TCR Vbeta segments and 13 reverse primers for TCR Jbeta segments was used. The CDR3 region of rearranged TCR beta genes was amplified from genomic DNA by a multiplex PCR assay. On the Illumina HiSeq System, the amplified TCR beta libraries were sequenced as 87-base-pair reads. From the authors' description of their analysis: A later analysis counted 65 million to 90 million unique TCR beta chains across the 640 or so repertoires, and some 11 million of these chains were shared by at least two donors. Raw reads were error-corrected and collapsed into unique sequences by a nearest-neighbor algorithm in which closely related sequences were merged to remove PCR and sequencing errors. V, D and J gene segments were assigned by aligning CDR3 sequences to IMGT reference sequences. For a sequence to be retained, a match of at least six nucleotides was required to both a V gene segment and a J gene segment. Rearrangements were called productive when the CDR3 lacked stop codons and stayed in frame with V and J; all others were non-productive. CDR3 was defined according to IMGT convention as the region running from the second conserved V-encoded cysteine to the conserved J-encoded phenylalanine. Sequences without an unambiguous match to a single V gene segment were excluded from the earlier analysis of about 600 of the donors. An earlier analysis of several hundred of the donors called V segments functional above 56.7% productive rearrangements and segregating when the between-donor standard deviation exceeded 5%. A statistical classification framework was developed to diagnose cytomegalovirus status using the catalog of TCR beta chain sequences. In a later analysis, TCR nucleotide sequences were compared against IMGT/GENE-DB human TR gene sequences so that V and J genes could be assigned. In a later analysis, CDR3 sequences and most-parsimonious VDJ recombination scenarios were assigned using the TCRdist pipeline. In a later analysis, every TCR beta chain was defined by the combination of its CDR3 amino acid sequence and its V-gene family, and reads without a unique V-gene family were dropped. As a way to deal with suspected cross-contamination and a sequencing artifact, a later analysis dropped 500 to 700 nucleotide sequences that were highly shared and had low generation probability. For each public chain, a later analysis derived a clonal expansion index from normalized ranks of inferred template counts within each repertoire. Generation probabilities in a later analysis came from a VDJ recombination model fitted to out-of-frame rearrangements, and those results were checked against IGoR. Hypergeometric tests were used in a later analysis to score TCR-TCR, TCR-HLA and TCR-CMV co-occurrence, with a repertoire-size bias correction applied to the TCR pairs. In a later analysis, false discovery rates were estimated by permuting HLA or CMV assignments 20 times. In a later analysis, co-occurring TCRs were grouped using DBSCAN, and TCRdist sequence similarity was added for clustering within HLA-allele-positive subsets. Co-occurrence clustering excluded repertoires with fewer than 30,000 or more than 120,000 public chains, plus five with anomalous nucleotide sharing. Not all clones reach the TCRdb copy of this immuneACCESS table, which keeps in-frame sequences only. Checked studies attribute under half of the gap to unresolved V genes and leave the rest unexplained. V, J and clone size derive from that table, while D and trimming were established from the DNA sequence. The sample table holds around 150,000 clones, of which approximately 85% were seen once. The ten largest clones add up to 6.3% of the sample.

Concerning this clone itself: Its antigen is unknown. One base away there is no much larger clone; base qualities are not given.

Study-level results and caveats: In a later analysis, the rate of TCR association differed among HLA loci, with DRB1 alleles having the most associated TCRs and HLA-C alleles having the fewest. Roughly uniform sequencing depth across donors was assumed in presence/absence analyses, although this assumption may not hold. Only TCR beta chains were sequenced in this cohort, and the absence of alpha or paired-chain data limited detectable features. According to a later analysis, parvovirus B19, influenza, CMV and Epstein-Barr virus appeared linked to several top co-occurrence clusters. V-gene and J-gene trimming of TCR beta chains was associated with a missense DCLRE1C variant in a later genetic analysis, and the association was replicated in an independent cohort. According to a later analysis, most CMV-associated TCR beta chains appeared to be HLA-restricted, and the HLA associations seemed to be driven largely by CMV exposure. Some IMGT-functional V segments, including TRBV6-2 and TRBV6-3, could not be told apart with the 87-base-pair reads, so those segments were excluded. In a later analysis, HLA-associated TCR beta chains were found to be more clonally expanded and to have lower generation probabilities than equally common non-associated chains. Because counts were too low, roughly 16 rarely observed V segments, including chromosome 9 orphons, were left out of the earlier analysis of some 600 of the donors. The classifier was reported to diagnose cytomegalovirus status with high specificity and sensitivity in both the original cohort and the validation cohort. The study gave a list of over 150 TCR beta chains associated with cytomegalovirus. In a later genetic analysis, fewer N-insertions in productive TCRs were reported among donors in an Asian-associated ancestry cluster than the roughly 700-donor mean. Specific HLA alleles were associated with 15,000 to 20,000 TCR beta sequences at a false discovery rate of 0.05 in a later analysis. A further reported finding was that TCR beta sequences accurately predicted the HLA-A and HLA-B alleles for most subjects in the first cohort. CMV serostatus was the only immune exposure information available for the cohort. Because HLA typing was missing for some donors at each locus, association tests included only the typed subset. An earlier analysis of around 600 of the donors showed that most TCR beta V segments appeared in productive rearrangements either about 90% or about 30% of the time, which broadly matched IMGT annotations. Three of the identified cytomegalovirus-associated TCR beta chains were confirmed in vitro to be specific for cytomegalovirus antigens. A group of highly shared sequence variants was considered likely to be a technical artifact of the sequencing pipeline. Across donors, most TCR sequences were observed very rarely, whereas some public TCRs were present in many individuals. Linkage disequilibrium might explain the correlated functional status among segregating V segments, but an unknown experimental factor could not be ruled out. Assigning TCR associations to individual alleles was difficult when HLA alleles, especially DR and DQ, strongly co-occurred. It was suggested by the authors that the approach could potentially be generalized to other disease states and immunological phenotypes.

Sequencing was performed on PBMCs. Rearrangement joined TRBV23-1 to TRBJ1-4, with 7 central nucleotides matching TRBD1. TRBV23-1 is placed among ORFs of uncertain function. The clonotype originates from a middle-aged man in good health and CMV-seropositive. Here the CDR3 is given as CASTLPYRGSAELFF. The bases are TGCGCCAGCACTCTCCCGTACAGGGGATCGGCGGAACTGTTTTTT.